This T cell receptor (beta chain) was sequenced for a study of patients and donors after allogeneic stem cell transplantation. This clonotype has a handful of counts. CDR1 MNHEY and CDR2 SVGEGT come from the germline V gene. The CDR3 contains 17 residues. V was clipped by 4 bases and J by 0 bases, with 13 bases between them. TCRdb reprocessed the RT-PCR reads with MiXCR, giving one entry per CDR3 protein. The table records over 400,000 distinct CDR3 sequences, more than 15% of them present only once. The specimen sequenced was blood, either unsorted or a sorted T cell fraction (not recorded which). The sequence derives from a human donor who was either an allogeneic HSCT recipient or a stem cell or donor lymphocyte infusion donor (not recorded which). It is not recorded whose cells these are; they may come from a transplant donor. The V gene is TRBV6-2 or TRBV6-3, the J gene TRBJ2-6; D is unclear. The chain's CDR3 is CASSSSKGYSGANVLTF. CDR3 DNA sequence: TGTGCCAGCAGTTCGTCCAAGGGCTACTCTGGGGCCAACGTCCTGACTTTC.